This T cell receptor (beta chain) originates from a study of T cell clusters in autoimmune cytopenias. Each sample's input was around 270 ng genomic DNA, 38,000 or so genome equivalents. This clonotype registers medium-sized by frequency. Multiplex touch-down PCR amplified TRB using TRB-A and TRB-B pools in one tube. One entry per CDR3 protein, without DNA, is what TCRdb gives after re-calling the multiplex PCR reads. The table for this sample gives roughly 6,100 distinct CDR3 sequences. This CDR3 is 13 amino acids long. Per germline, CDR1 MNHNS and CDR2 SASEGT. The data were also submitted as part of a second study, on T cell repertoires in aging, cancer and after chemotherapy.

This clonotype was sampled from a human donor in good health. Sequenced sample: peripheral blood. The rearrangement uses TRBV6-1 and TRBJ2-1. The CDR3 sequence is CASSGGVINEQFF.